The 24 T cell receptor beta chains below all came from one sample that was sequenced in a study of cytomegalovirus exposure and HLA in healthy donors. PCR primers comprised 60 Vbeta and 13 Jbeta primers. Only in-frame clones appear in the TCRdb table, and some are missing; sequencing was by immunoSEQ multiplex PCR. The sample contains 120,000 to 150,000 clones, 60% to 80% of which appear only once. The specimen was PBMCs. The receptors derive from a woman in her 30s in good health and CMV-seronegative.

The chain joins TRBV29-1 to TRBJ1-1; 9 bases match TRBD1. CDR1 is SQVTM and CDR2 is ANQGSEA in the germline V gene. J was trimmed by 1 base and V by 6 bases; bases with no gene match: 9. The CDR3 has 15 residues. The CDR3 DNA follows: TGCAGCGTGGGGTTACCGGGACAGGGGAACACTGAAGCTTTCTTT. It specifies CSVGLPGQGNTEAFF.

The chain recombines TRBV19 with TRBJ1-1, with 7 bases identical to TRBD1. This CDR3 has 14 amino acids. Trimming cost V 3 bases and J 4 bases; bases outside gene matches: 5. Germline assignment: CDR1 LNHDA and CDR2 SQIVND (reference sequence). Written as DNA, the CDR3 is TGTGCCAGTAGTATTTCCCCAGGGGGCACTGAAGCTTTCTTT. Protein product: CASSISPGGTEAFF.

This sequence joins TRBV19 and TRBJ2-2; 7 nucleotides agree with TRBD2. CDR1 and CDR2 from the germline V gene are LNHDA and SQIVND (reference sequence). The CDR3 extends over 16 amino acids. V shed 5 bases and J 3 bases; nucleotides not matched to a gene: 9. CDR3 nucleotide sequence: TGTGCCAGTAGTTCCGACAGCGGGATTTACACCGGGGAGCTGTTTTTT. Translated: CASSSDSGIYTGELFF.

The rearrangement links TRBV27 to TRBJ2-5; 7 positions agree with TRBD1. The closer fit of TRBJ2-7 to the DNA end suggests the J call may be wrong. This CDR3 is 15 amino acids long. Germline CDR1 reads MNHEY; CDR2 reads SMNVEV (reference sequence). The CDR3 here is CASSPPGGQSYEQYF. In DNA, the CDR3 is TGTGCCAGCAGTCCCCCAGGGGGACAGTCCTACGAGCAGTACTTC.

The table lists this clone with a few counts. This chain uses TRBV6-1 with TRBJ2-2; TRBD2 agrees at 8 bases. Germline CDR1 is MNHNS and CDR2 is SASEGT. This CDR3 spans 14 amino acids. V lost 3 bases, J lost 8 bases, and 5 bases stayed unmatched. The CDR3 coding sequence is TGTGCCAGCAGTGACGCTAGCGGGTCTGGGGAGCTGTTTTTT. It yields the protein CASSDASGSGELFF.

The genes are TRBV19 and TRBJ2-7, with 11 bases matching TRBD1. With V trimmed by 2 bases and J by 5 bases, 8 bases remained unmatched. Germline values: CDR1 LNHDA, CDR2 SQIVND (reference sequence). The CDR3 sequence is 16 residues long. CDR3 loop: CASSISGWTGGHEQYF. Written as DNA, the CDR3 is TGTGCCAGTAGTATATCCGGGTGGACAGGGGGCCACGAGCAGTACTTC.

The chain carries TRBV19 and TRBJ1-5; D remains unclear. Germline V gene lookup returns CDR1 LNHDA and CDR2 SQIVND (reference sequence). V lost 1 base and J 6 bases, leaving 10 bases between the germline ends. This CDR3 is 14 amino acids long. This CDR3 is CASSIGGGPQPQHF. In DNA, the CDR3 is TGTGCCAGTAGTATAGGAGGAGGGCCTCAGCCCCAGCATTTT.

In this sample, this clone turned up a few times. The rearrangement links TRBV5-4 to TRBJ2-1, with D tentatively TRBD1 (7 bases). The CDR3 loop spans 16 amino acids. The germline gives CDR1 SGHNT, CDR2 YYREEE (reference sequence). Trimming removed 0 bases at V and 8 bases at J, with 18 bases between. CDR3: CASSLGGGGAIDEQFF. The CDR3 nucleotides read TGTGCCAGCAGCTTGGGCGGAGGGGGCGCAATCGATGAGCAGTTCTTC.

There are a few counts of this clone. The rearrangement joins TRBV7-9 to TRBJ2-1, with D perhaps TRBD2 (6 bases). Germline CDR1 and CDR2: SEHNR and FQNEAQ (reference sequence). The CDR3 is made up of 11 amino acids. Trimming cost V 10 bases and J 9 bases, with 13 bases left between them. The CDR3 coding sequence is TGTGCCATGAGGGCGGAGGGTGAGCAGTTCTTC. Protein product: CAMRAEGEQFF. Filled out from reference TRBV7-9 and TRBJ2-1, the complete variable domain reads DTGVSQNPRHKITKRGQNVTFRCDPISEHNRLYWYRQTLGQGPEFLTYFQNEAQLEKSRLLSDRFSAERPKGSFSTLEIQRTEQGDSAMYLCAMRAEGEQFFGPGTRLTVL.

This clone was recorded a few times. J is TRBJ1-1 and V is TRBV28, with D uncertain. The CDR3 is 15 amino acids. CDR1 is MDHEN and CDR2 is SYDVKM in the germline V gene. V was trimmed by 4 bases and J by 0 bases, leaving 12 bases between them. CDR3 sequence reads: CASSSPTGMNTEAFF. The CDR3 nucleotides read TGTGCCAGCAGTTCCCCCACGGGGATGAACACTGAAGCTTTCTTT.

In nucleotides, the CDR3 is TGTGCCAGCAGCTTCGGCGGAGCGAACTATGGCTACACCTTC. Its protein product is CASSFGGANYGYTF. The chain combines TRBV7-9 with TRBJ1-2; D unresolved. Trimming stripped 3 bases from V and 2 bases from J, with 10 bases between. CDR3 length: 14 amino acids. Per the germline V gene, CDR1 is SEHNR and CDR2 is FQNEAQ (reference sequence).

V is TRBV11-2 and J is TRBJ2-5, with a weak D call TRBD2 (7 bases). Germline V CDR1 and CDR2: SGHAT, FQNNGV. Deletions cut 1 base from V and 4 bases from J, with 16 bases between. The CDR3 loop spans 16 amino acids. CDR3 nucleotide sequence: TGTGCCAGCAGCTTAGGGTATGGGGGGGCGAGAGAGACCCAGTACTTC. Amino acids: CASSLGYGGARETQYF.

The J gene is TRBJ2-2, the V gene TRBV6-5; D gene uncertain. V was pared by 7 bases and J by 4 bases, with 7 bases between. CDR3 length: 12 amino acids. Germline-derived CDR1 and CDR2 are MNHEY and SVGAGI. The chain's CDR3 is CASNNITGELFF. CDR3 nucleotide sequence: TGTGCCAGCAACAACATCACCGGGGAGCTGTTTTTT.

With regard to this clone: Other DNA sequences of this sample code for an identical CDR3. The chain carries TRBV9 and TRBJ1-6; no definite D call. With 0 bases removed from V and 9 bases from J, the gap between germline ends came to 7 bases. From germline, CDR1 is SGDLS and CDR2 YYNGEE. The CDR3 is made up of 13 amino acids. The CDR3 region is CASSVGTASPLHF. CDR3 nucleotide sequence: TGTGCCAGCAGCGTAGGAACAGCTTCACCCCTCCACTTT.

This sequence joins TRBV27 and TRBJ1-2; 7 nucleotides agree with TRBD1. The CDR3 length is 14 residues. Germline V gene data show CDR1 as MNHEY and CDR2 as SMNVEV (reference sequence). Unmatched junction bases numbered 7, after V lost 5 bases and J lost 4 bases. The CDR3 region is CASSPRQGVYGYTF. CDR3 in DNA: TGTGCCAGCAGTCCCCGTCAGGGGGTCTATGGCTACACCTTC.

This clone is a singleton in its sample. The CDR3 is CAIEAGATDTQYF. In DNA form, the CDR3 reads TGTGCCATCGAAGCGGGCGCCACAGATACGCAGTATTTT. The genes are TRBV28 and TRBJ2-3; tentatively, D is TRBD2 (6 bases). The V end was cut by 10 bases, the J end by 2 bases, with 13 bases between. CDR3 length equals 13 residues. Germline-derived CDR1 and CDR2 are MDHEN and SYDVKM.

The chain's CDR3 is CASSLGGNPPQGGYTF. CDR3 in DNA: TGTGCCAGCAGCTTAGGCGGCAACCCACCCCAAGGAGGCTACACCTTC. This chain joins TRBV7-2 and TRBJ1-2; D remains ambiguous. The CDR3 length is 16 residues. Trimming left V 1 base short and J 8 bases short, with 20 bases between. Germline CDR1 and CDR2: SGHTA and FQGNSA.

The CDR3 nucleotides are TGTGCCAGCAGCTTAAGTTTGACAGGGGGTTATCGGGATGAAAAACTGTTTTTT. Residues: CASSLSLTGGYRDEKLFF. This chain uses TRBV7-2 with TRBJ1-4; 9 bases line up with TRBD1. J was trimmed by 6 bases and V by 2 bases; bases with no gene match: 13. Per germline, CDR1 SGHTA and CDR2 FQGNSA. This CDR3 spans 18 amino acids.

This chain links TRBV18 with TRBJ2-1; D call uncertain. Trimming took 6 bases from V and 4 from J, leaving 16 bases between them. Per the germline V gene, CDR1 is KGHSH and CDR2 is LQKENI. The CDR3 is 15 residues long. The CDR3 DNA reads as TGTGCCAGCTCTTTCCGCGCGGCAGAGTACAATGAGCAGTTCTTC. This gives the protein CASSFRAAEYNEQFF.

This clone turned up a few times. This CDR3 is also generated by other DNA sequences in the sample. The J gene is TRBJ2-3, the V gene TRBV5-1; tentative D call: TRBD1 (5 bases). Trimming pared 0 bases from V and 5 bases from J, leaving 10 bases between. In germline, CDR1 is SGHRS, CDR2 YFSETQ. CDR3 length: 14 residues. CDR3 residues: CASSLGQGGDTQYF. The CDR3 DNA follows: TGCGCCAGCAGCTTGGGTCAGGGCGGAGATACGCAGTATTTT.

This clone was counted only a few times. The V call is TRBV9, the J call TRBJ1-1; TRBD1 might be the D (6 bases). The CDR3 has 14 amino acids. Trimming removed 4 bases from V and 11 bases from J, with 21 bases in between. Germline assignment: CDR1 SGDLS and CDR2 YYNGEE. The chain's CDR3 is CASSPRTGSRGAFF. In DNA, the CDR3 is TGTGCCAGCAGCCCCCGCACAGGGAGTAGAGGGGCTTTCTTT.

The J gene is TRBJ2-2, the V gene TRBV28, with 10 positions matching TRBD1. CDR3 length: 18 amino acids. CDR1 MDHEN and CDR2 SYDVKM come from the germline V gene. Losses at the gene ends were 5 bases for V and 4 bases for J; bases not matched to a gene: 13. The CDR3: CASSPPPGQGLATGELFF. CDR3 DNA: TGTGCCAGCAGTCCACCGCCGGGACAGGGGTTGGCCACCGGGGAGCTGTTTTTT.

This chain's CDR3 is CAISVSRSSGANVLTF. In DNA, the CDR3 is TGTGCCATCAGTGTAAGTAGGAGCTCTGGGGCCAACGTCCTGACTTTC. The chain recombines TRBV10-3 with TRBJ2-6; D uncertain. CDR1 is ENHRY, CDR2 SYGVKD, per germline. The CDR3 sequence is 16 residues long. V gave up 4 bases and J gave up 0 bases, with 10 bases separating them.

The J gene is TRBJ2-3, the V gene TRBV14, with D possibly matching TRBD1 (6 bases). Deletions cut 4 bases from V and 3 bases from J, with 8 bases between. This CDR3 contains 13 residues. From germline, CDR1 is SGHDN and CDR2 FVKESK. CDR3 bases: TGTGCCAGCAGCCGAGGGGGAACAGATACGCAGTATTTT. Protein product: CASSRGGTDTQYF.